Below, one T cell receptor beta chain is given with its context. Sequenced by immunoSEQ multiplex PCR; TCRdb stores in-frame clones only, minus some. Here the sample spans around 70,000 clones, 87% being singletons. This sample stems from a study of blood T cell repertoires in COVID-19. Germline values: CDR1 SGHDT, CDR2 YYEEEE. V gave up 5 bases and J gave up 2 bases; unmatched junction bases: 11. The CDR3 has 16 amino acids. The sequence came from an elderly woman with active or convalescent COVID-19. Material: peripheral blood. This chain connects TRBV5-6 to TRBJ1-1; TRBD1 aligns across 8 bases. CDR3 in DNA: TGTGCCAGCAGGGTCGGGGGACAGGCCGAAAACACTGAAGCTTTCTTT. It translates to CASRVGGQAENTEAFF.